The 25 T cell receptor beta chains below all came from one sample that was sequenced in a study of long-term antiretroviral therapy in people with HIV. Sequencing used immunoSEQ v3.0 at survey level. The assay was immunoSEQ multiplex PCR, and TCRdb's table has in-frame clones only and misses some. The data show 27,000 or so clones, with about 84% seen just once and about 10% held by the top ten. This specimen was unsorted PBMCs, taken 0.8 years before starting antiretroviral therapy. The origin of the receptors is a man between 18 and 35 years old with HIV.

This clone turned up a few times. V usage is TRBV7-6 and J usage is TRBJ1-2; D is perhaps TRBD1 (6 bases). There are 15 residues in the CDR3. The V gene's germline CDR1 is SGHVS and CDR2 FNYEAQ. V gave up 4 bases and J gave up 7 bases, with 19 bases separating them. CDR3 nucleotides: TGTGCCAGCAGCTCGGAGGGGGTTAGGGACTCTGGCTACACCTTC. This sequence encodes CASSSEGVRDSGYTF.

This chain links TRBV5-5 with TRBJ1-6; D perhaps matches TRBD1 (5 bases). The CDR3 is 16 amino acids. V was shortened by 1 base and J by 7 bases, with 15 bases between the two germline ends. Germline values: CDR1 SGHKS, CDR2 YYEKEE (reference sequence). The CDR3: CASSLRSGHSNSPLHF. The CDR3 DNA reads as TGTGCCAGCAGCTTGAGGAGCGGACATTCGAATTCACCCCTCCACTTT. The entire variable domain, with the rest obtained from reference TRBV5-5 and TRBJ1-6, is as follows: DAGVTQSPTHLIKTRGQQVTLRCSPISGHKSVSWYQQVLGQGPQFIFQYYEKEERGRGNFPDRFSARQFPNYSSELNVNALLLGDSALYLCASSLRSGHSNSPLHFGNGTRLTVT.

The chain joins TRBV5-4 to TRBJ2-7; the D gene is possibly TRBD1 (5 bases). V was clipped by 4 bases and J by 0 bases, with 11 bases between them. Germline V gene sequence: CDR1 SGHNT, CDR2 YYREEE (reference sequence). The CDR3 consists of 14 residues. The CDR3 loop reads CASSATVSSYEQYF. CDR3 coding DNA: TGTGCCAGCAGCGCGACAGTAAGCTCCTACGAGCAGTACTTC.

This clone was seen only once. The V and J genes are TRBV2 and TRBJ1-5; D is uncertain. The CDR3 spans 13 residues. The V gene's germline CDR1 is SNHLY and CDR2 FYNNEI. Trimming took 5 bases from V and 0 from J, leaving 5 bases between them. The CDR3 here is CASSRNSNQPQHF. CDR3 nucleotide sequence: TGTGCCAGCAGTAGAAATAGCAATCAGCCCCAGCATTTT.

V is TRBV7-3 and J is TRBJ1-1; D gene unclear. CDR1 and CDR2 from the germline V gene are SGHTA and FQGTGA. The CDR3 covers 15 residues. The germline V and J ends were trimmed by 0 bases and 5 bases, with 13 bases remaining between them. CDR3: CASSLTGDGFTEAFF. CDR3 DNA: TGTGCCAGCAGCTTAACGGGCGACGGGTTTACTGAAGCTTTCTTT.

The chain uses TRBV6-1 and TRBJ1-1, with D tentatively TRBD1 (5 bases). The germline CDR1 and CDR2 sequences are MNHNS and SASEGT. The CDR3 has 13 amino acids. Trimming took 6 bases from V and 4 from J, leaving 12 bases between them. CDR3 in amino acids: CASSPQGTTEAFF. CDR3 sequence (DNA): TGTGCCAGCAGCCCTCAAGGGACCACTGAAGCTTTCTTT.

The chain combines TRBV4-2 with TRBJ1-3, with 7 bases aligning to TRBD1. Germline CDR1 LGHNA, CDR2 YNFKEQ. Unmatched junction bases numbered 6, after V lost 4 bases and J lost 3 bases. The CDR3 is 15 residues long. The CDR3 coding sequence is TGTGCCAGCAGCCCGGGAGGGGACAGTGGAAACACCATATATTTT. This sequence encodes CASSPGGDSGNTIYF.

The chain uses TRBV27 and TRBJ2-6; D gene uncertain. Germline V lookup: CDR1 MNHEY, CDR2 SMNVEV (reference sequence). Trimming shortened V by 3 bases and J by 4 bases, and 13 bases separated the two germline ends. This CDR3 is built from 16 residues. CDR3 in amino acids: CASSFQPQPGANVLTF. The CDR3 DNA sequence: TGTGCCAGCAGTTTCCAACCTCAGCCAGGGGCCAACGTCCTGACTTTC.

The CDR3 region is CATLGPINTEAFF. The CDR3 coding sequence is TGTGCCACGCTAGGACCGATAAACACTGAAGCTTTCTTT. The rearrangement uses TRBV2 and TRBJ1-1; unclear D gene. V shed 10 bases and J shed 2 bases, with 14 bases lying between them. The germline CDR1 and CDR2 sequences are SNHLY and FYNNEI. This CDR3 contains 13 residues.

The DNA for the CDR3 is TGCAGCGCAACCGGGGGGCTCGGCCCTGGCACTGAAGCTTTCTTT. Amino acid sequence: CSATGGLGPGTEAFF. The rearrangement uses TRBV29-1 and TRBJ1-1, with D possibly being TRBD1 (6 bases). The germline V and J ends were trimmed by 7 bases and 4 bases, with 22 bases remaining between them. CDR1 and CDR2 from the germline V gene are SQVTM and ANQGSEA. The length of the CDR3 is 15 residues.

There are a few counts of this clone. This specimen includes other DNA sequences encoding the same CDR3. This rearrangement joins TRBV28 to TRBJ1-5; no clear D. Germline lookup yields CDR1 MDHEN and CDR2 SYDVKM. The CDR3 extends over 14 amino acids. Trimming cost V 2 bases and J 0 bases, with 5 bases left between them. The CDR3 spells CASSLPSSNQPQHF. CDR3 bases: TGTGCCAGCAGTTTACCCAGTAGCAATCAGCCCCAGCATTTT.

The gene calls are TRBV27 and TRBJ2-7; D gene ambiguous. With 2 bases removed from V and 2 bases from J, the gap between germline ends came to 10 bases. Per the germline V gene, CDR1 is MNHEY and CDR2 is SMNVEV (reference sequence). This CDR3 comprises 14 residues. CDR3 nucleotides: TGTGCCAGCAGTTTAGTAGGTAGTCCCTACGAGCAGTACTTC. It codes for CASSLVGSPYEQYF.

The chain combines TRBV11-3 with TRBJ2-1, with D possibly matching TRBD2 (6 bases). The V gene's germline CDR1 is SGHNT and CDR2 YENEEA. Between the trimmed V and J ends, which lost 11 bases and 0 bases, there was a span of 11 bases. This CDR3 region has 13 residues. CDR3 sequence (DNA): TGTGCCTCCATGGAGGGCTCCTACAATGAGCAGTTCTTC. It translates to CASMEGSYNEQFF.

The chain carries TRBV9 and TRBJ2-7, with 10 bases identical to TRBD2. The ends lost 4 bases at V and 0 bases at J; junction bases unmatched: 4. In germline, CDR1 is SGDLS, CDR2 YYNGEE. This CDR3 region has 15 residues. CDR3 loop: CASSYTSGNSYEQYF. DNA for the CDR3: TGTGCCAGCAGCTACACTAGCGGGAACTCCTACGAGCAGTACTTC.

In its sample, this clone was seen once. This rearrangement joins TRBV2 to TRBJ2-3; weak D call: TRBD2 (7 bases). In germline, CDR1 is SNHLY, CDR2 FYNNEI. CDR3 length: 16 amino acids. Between the trimmed V and J ends, which lost 7 bases and 6 bases, there was a span of 23 bases. The CDR3 sequence is CASNVGVTGGSDTQYF. As DNA, the CDR3 is TGTGCCAGCAACGTGGGCGTGACGGGGGGCTCGGATACGCAGTATTTT.

This CDR3 reads CASSSGVLEAFF. The CDR3 nucleotides read TGTGCCAGCAGCTCTGGGGTCCTTGAAGCTTTCTTT. V gene TRBV7-9 combines with J gene TRBJ1-1; D not resolved. This CDR3 has 12 amino acids. Trimming shortened V by 4 bases and J by 7 bases, and 10 bases separated the two germline ends. Germline CDR1 reads SEHNR; CDR2 reads FQNEAQ (reference sequence).

The V and J genes are TRBV27 and TRBJ2-1; TRBD2 matches at 10 bases. CDR1 is MNHEY, CDR2 SMNVEV, per germline (reference sequence). This CDR3 contains 16 residues. J gave up 4 bases and V 5 bases, and 8 bases lay outside the gene matches. CDR3 region: CASSNTGTSAYNEQFF. CDR3 sequence (DNA): TGTGCCAGCAGTAACACCGGGACTAGCGCTTACAATGAGCAGTTCTTC.

The chain uses TRBV7-2 and TRBJ2-7; D is undetermined. From germline, CDR1 is SGHTA and CDR2 FQGNSA. V lost 4 bases to trimming and J lost 2 bases, with 9 bases between them. The CDR3 runs 13 residues. The CDR3 spells CASSSRNPYEQYF. As DNA, the CDR3 is TGTGCCAGCAGCTCCCGAAATCCCTACGAGCAGTACTTC.

V is TRBV2 and J is TRBJ2-1; D is perhaps TRBD1 (6 bases). Trimming stripped 9 bases from V and 6 bases from J, with 12 bases between. The CDR3 totals 12 residues. Germline V lookup: CDR1 SNHLY, CDR2 FYNNEI. CDR3 region: CARTGQTNEQFF. The CDR3 bases are TGTGCCAGGACAGGACAAACCAATGAGCAGTTCTTC.

The chain combines TRBV4-2 with TRBJ2-1; the match to TRBD2 covers 12 bases. J lost 6 bases, V lost 4 bases, and 7 bases had no gene match. Germline V gene lookup returns CDR1 LGHNA and CDR2 YNFKEQ. This CDR3 comprises 16 residues. CDR3 nucleotides: TGTGCCAGCAGCCCGCGACTAGCGGGAGTTGGCAATGAGCAGTTCTTC. Translating it yields CASSPRLAGVGNEQFF.

J is TRBJ1-1 and V is TRBV5-1; TRBD1 matches at 7 bases. Losses at the gene ends were 4 bases for V and 5 bases for J; bases not matched to a gene: 8. CDR3 length equals 14 residues. The germline V gene encodes CDR1 SGHRS and CDR2 YFSETQ. The CDR3 here is CASSPREGATEAFF. CDR3 nucleotides: TGCGCCAGCAGCCCCAGGGAGGGGGCAACTGAAGCTTTCTTT.

The chain carries TRBV5-4 and TRBJ2-1, with TRBD2 identical over 8 bases. Germline-derived CDR1 and CDR2 are SGHNT and YYREEE (reference sequence). There are 15 residues in the CDR3. V shed 4 bases, J shed 5 bases, and the junction held 8 bases outside the gene matches. In DNA form, the CDR3 reads TGTGCCAGCAGCAATTTGGCGGGAGGCCACAATGAGCAGTTCTTC. Translating it yields CASSNLAGGHNEQFF.

The genes are TRBV18 and TRBJ2-2, with 7 bases that match TRBD1. Germline CDR1 and CDR2: KGHSH and LQKENI. The CDR3 has 16 amino acids. J lost 0 bases, V lost 6 bases, and 7 bases had no gene match. CDR3 in amino acids: CASSPPGTANTGELFF. The DNA for the CDR3 is TGTGCCAGCTCTCCCCCCGGGACAGCGAACACCGGGGAGCTGTTTTTT.

Worth noting for this clone: Mismatch with germline at one junction end may stem from a read error. The J gene is TRBJ2-1, the V gene TRBV7-2; no clear D. This CDR3 contains 15 residues. Germline CDR1 is SGHTA and CDR2 is FQGNSA. Here the CDR3 reads CASSRHSGSNNEQFF. CDR3 DNA sequence: TGTGCCAGCAGCCGACACTCCGGCTCCAACAATGAGCAGTTCTTC.

The V gene is TRBV7-2, the J gene TRBJ2-7; D possibly uses TRBD1 or TRBD2 (5 bases each). The germline V and J ends were trimmed by 6 bases and 6 bases, with 18 bases remaining between them. Germline lookup yields CDR1 SGHTA and CDR2 FQGNSA. This CDR3 comprises 14 residues. DNA for the CDR3: TGTGCCAGCAGTTCACAACCCGACAGCGGCGAGCAGTACTTC. As protein: CASSSQPDSGEQYF. The whole variable domain, remainder taken from reference TRBV7-2 and TRBJ2-7, is GAGVSQSPSNKVTEKGKDVELRCDPISGHTALYWYRQSLGQGLEFLIYFQGNSAPDKSGLPSDRFSAERTGGSVSTLTIQRTQQEDSAVYLCASSSQPDSGEQYFGPGTRLTVT.